One sample yielded the 4 T cell receptor beta chains listed below, sequenced in a study of naive and memory T cell subsets. An equimolar mix of two oligonucleotides served as the beta constant-region primer for TRBC1 and TRBC2. A single record per CDR3 protein comes from TCRdb applying MiXCR to the UMI-ligation and nested PCR reads. This table has about 90,000 distinct CDR3 sequences, 7% to 8% appearing once. The sequenced sample was central memory CD4+ T cells from blood. The receptors were gathered from a human donor in good health.

This clonotype was detected ten times or more. This chain connects TRBV20-1 to TRBJ1-2; D remains unclear. Trimming took 1 base from V and 2 from J, leaving 17 bases between them. This CDR3 region has 16 residues. The germline CDR1 and CDR2 sequences are DFQATT and SNEGSKA (reference sequence). This CDR3 is CSARGVGVLANYGYTF. CDR3 DNA: TGCAGTGCTAGAGGGGTCGGGGTCCTCGCGAACTATGGCTACACCTTC.

The sample holds many counts of this clonotype. The chain recombines TRBV6-5 with TRBJ1-1; D not certain. The CDR3 contains 11 residues. V was pared by 5 bases and J by 11 bases, with 12 bases between. The germline gives CDR1 MNHEY, CDR2 SVGAGI. In DNA form, the CDR3 reads TGTGCCAGCAGTCGAGGTGGTGAGGCTTTCTTT. It specifies CASSRGGEAFF.

The rearrangement links TRBV7-8 to TRBJ2-7; weak D call: TRBD2 (6 bases). The germline gives CDR1 SGHVS, CDR2 FQNEAQ. Trimming stripped 1 base from V and 1 base from J, with 11 bases between. This CDR3 has 15 residues. The CDR3 bases are TGTGCCAGCAGCTTAGGGTCGGGAGTATCCTACGAGCAGTACTTC. Translation gives CASSLGSGVSYEQYF.

Many counts were recorded for this clonotype. The chain links TRBV6-2 or TRBV6-3 to TRBJ1-1; D is unresolved. The ends were cut back, 6 bases at V and 5 bases at J, with 13 bases in the middle. From germline, CDR1 is MNHEY and CDR2 SVGEGT. This CDR3 comprises 13 residues. This CDR3 reads CASRRAQVTEAFF. The DNA for the CDR3 is TGTGCCAGCAGAAGGGCCCAGGTAACTGAAGCTTTCTTT.